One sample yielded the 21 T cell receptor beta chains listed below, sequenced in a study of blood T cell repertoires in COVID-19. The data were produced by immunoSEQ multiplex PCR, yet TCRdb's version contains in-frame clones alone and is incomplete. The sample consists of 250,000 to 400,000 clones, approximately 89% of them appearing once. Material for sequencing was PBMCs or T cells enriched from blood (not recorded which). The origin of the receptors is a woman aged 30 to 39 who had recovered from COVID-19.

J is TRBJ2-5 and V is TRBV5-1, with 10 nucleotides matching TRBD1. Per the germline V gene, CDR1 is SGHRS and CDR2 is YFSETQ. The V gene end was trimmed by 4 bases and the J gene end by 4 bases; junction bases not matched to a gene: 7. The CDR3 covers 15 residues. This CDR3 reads CASSAGTGVLETQYF. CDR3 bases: TGCGCCAGCAGCGCCGGGACAGGGGTTTTAGAGACCCAGTACTTC.

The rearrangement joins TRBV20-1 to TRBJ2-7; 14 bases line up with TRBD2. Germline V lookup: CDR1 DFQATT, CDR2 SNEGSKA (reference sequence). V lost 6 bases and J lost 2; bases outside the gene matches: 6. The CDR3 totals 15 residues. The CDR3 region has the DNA TGCAGTGCCAGTGGGACTAGCGGGGGCCCCTACGAGCAGTACTTC. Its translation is CSASGTSGGPYEQYF.

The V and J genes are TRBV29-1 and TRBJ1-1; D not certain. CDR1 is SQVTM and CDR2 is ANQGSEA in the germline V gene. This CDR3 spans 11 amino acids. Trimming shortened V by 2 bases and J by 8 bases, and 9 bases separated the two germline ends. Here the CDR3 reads CSVETGGEAFF. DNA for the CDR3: TGCAGCGTTGAAACGGGTGGGGAAGCTTTCTTT.

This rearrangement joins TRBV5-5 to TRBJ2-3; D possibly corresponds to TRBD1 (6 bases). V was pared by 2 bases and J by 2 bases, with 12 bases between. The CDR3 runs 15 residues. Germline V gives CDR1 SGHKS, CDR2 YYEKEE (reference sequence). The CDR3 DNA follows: TGTGCCAGCAGCTTTGAGGGGGACCTCACAGATACGCAGTATTTT. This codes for CASSFEGDLTDTQYF.

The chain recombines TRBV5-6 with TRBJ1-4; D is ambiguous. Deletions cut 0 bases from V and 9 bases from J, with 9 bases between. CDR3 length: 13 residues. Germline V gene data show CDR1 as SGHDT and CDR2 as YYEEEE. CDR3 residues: CASSLVGAKKLFF. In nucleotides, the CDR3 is TGTGCCAGCAGCTTGGTTGGAGCGAAAAAACTGTTTTTT.

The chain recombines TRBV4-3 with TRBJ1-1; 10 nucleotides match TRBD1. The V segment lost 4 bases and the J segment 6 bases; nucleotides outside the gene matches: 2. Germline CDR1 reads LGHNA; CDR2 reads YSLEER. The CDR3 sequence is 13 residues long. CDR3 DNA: TGCGCCAGCAGCCGGGACAGGGGTCCTGAAGCTTTCTTT. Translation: CASSRDRGPEAFF.

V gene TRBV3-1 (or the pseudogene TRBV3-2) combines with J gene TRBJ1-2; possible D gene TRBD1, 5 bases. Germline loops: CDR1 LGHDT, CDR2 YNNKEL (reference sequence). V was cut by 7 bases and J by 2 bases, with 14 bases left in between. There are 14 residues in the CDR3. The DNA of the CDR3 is TGTGCCAGCAATCGGAACAGACAGAACTATGGCTACACCTTC. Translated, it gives CASNRNRQNYGYTF.

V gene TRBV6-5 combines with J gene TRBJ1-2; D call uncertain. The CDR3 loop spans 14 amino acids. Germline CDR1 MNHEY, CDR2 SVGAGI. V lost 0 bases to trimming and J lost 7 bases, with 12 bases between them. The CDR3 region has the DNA TGTGCCAGCAGTTACTCCTCGATGCGGGCTGGCTACACCTTC. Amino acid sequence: CASSYSSMRAGYTF.

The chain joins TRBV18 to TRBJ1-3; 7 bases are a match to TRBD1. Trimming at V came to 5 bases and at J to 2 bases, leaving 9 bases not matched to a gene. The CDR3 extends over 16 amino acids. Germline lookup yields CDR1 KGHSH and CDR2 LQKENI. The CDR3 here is CASSSSTTGTGNTIYF. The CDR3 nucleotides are TGTGCCAGCTCATCCTCCACGACAGGGACTGGAAACACCATATATTTT.

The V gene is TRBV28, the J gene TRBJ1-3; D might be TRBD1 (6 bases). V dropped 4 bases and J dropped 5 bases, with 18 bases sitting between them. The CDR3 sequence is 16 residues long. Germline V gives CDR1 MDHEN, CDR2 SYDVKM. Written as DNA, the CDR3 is TGTGCCAGCAGTTCCCCCCGGACAGCCCTTCGAAACACCATATATTTT. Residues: CASSSPRTALRNTIYF. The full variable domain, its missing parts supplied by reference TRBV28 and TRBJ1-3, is DVKVTQSSRYLVKRTGEKVFLECVQDMDHENMFWYRQDPGLGLRLIYFSYDVKMKEKGDIPEGYSVSREKKERFSLILESASTNQTSMYLCASSSPRTALRNTIYFGEGSWLTVV.

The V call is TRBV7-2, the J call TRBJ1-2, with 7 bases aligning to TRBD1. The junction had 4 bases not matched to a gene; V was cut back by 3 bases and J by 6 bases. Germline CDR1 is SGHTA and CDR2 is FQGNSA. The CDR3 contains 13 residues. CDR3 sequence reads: CASSFLQGHGYTF. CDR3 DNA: TGTGCCAGCAGCTTTTTACAGGGGCATGGCTACACCTTC.

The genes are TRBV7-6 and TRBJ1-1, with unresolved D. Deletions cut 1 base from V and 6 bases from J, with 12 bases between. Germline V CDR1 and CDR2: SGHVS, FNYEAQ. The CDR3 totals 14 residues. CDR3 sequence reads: CASSLGPRRAEAFF. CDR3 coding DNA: TGTGCCAGCAGCTTAGGACCCCGGAGAGCTGAAGCTTTCTTT.

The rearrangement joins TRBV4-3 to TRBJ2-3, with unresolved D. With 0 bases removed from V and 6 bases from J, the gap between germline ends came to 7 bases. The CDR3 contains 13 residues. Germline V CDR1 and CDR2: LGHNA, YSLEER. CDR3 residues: CASSQDRRDTQYF. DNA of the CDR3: TGCGCCAGCAGCCAAGATCGGCGGGATACGCAGTATTTT.

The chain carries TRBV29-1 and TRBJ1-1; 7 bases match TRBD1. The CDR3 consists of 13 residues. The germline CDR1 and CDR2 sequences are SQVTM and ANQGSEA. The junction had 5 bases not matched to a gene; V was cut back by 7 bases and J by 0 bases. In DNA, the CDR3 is TGCAGCGCTGGGACAGCCGTGAACACTGAAGCTTTCTTT. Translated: CSAGTAVNTEAFF.

CDR3 amino acids: CASSKVGLEGTGELFF. The CDR3 DNA reads as TGTGCCAGCAGCAAAGTCGGACTAGAAGGGACCGGGGAGCTGTTTTTT. The chain is built from TRBV21-1 and TRBJ2-2; the table's D call, TRBD2, was not checked against the DNA. TRBV21-1 is shown as a pseudogene. This CDR3 contains 16 residues.

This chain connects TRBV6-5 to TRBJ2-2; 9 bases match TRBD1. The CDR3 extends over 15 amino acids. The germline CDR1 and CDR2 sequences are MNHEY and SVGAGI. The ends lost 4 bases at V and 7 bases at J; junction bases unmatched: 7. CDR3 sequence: CASSWDRETGGELFF. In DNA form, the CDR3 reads TGTGCCAGCAGTTGGGACAGGGAGACAGGCGGGGAGCTGTTTTTT.

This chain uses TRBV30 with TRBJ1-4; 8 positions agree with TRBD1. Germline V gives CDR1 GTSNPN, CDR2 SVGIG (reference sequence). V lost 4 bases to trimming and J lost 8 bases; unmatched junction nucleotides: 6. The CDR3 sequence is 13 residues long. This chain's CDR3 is CAWTQGAEEKLFF. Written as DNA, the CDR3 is TGTGCCTGGACCCAGGGGGCGGAGGAAAAACTGTTTTTT.

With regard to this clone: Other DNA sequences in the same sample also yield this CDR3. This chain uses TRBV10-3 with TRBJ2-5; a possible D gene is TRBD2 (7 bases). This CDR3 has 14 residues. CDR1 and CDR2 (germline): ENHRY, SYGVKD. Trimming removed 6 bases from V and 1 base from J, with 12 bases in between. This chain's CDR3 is CAISEGGAQETQYF. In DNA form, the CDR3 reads TGTGCCATCAGCGAGGGGGGGGCCCAAGAGACCCAGTACTTC.

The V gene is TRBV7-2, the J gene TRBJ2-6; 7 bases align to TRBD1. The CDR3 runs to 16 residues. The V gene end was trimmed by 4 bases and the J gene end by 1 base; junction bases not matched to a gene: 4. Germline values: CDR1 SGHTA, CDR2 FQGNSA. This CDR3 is CASSSEGASGANVLTF. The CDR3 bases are TGTGCCAGCAGCTCCGAGGGGGCTTCTGGGGCCAACGTCCTGACTTTC.

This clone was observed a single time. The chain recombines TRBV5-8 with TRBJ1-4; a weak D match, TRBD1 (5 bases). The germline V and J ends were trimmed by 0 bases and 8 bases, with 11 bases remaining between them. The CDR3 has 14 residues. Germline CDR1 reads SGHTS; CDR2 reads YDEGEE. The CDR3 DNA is TGTGCCAGCAGCTTGGGTCAGGGTTGGGAAAAACTGTTTTTT. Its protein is CASSLGQGWEKLFF.

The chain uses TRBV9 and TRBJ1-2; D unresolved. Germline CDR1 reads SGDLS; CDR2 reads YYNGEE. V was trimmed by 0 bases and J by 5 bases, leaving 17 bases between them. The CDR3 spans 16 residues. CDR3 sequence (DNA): TGTGCCAGCAGCGTAGCTTTGGCAGGAAACTTATATGGCTACACCTTC. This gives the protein CASSVALAGNLYGYTF.